This T cell receptor (beta chain) is from a study of metastatic and nonmetastatic thyroid tumors. MiXCR was used by TCRdb to re-call the PCR reads. The sample comprises about 33,000 clones, 15% to 20% of which are singletons, and 4% to 5% rests with the top ten. No treatment of any kind had been given to any patient before thyroid surgery. The germline V and J ends were trimmed by 6 bases and 0 bases, with 6 bases remaining between them. This CDR3 has 13 residues. Germline V CDR1 and CDR2: MNHEY, SVGEGT. The chain links TRBV6-2 or TRBV6-3 to TRBJ1-5; the D is unclear. Sequencing was carried out using blood. This sequence originates from a female donor with papillary thyroid cancer or a benign thyroid nodule (not recorded which). Some clones in this sample may be carry-over from other donors' samples. The CDR3 bases are TGTGCCAGCAGACAATATAGCAATCAGCCCCAGCATTTT. Translated: CASRQYSNQPQHF.